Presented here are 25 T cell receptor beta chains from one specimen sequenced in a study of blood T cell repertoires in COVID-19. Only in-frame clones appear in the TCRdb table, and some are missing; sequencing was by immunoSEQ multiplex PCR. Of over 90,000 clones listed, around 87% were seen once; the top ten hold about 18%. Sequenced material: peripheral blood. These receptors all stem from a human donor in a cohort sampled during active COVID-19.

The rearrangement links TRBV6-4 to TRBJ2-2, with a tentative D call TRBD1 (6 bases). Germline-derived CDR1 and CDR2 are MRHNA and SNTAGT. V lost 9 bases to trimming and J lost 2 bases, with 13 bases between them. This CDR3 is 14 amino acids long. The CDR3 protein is CASQGNLNTGELFF. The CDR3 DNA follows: TGTGCCAGTCAGGGGAATTTAAACACCGGGGAGCTGTTTTTT.

CDR3: CASSPDRVYGYTF. The CDR3 bases are TGTGCCAGCAGCCCAGACAGGGTCTATGGCTACACCTTC. The V gene is TRBV12-3 or TRBV12-4, the J gene TRBJ1-2; TRBD1 matches 7 bases. This CDR3 has 13 residues. V lost 6 bases, J lost 4 bases, and 5 bases stayed unmatched.

Here the CDR3 DNA reads TGCGCCAGCAGCCAAGGACAGTCCACAGGACCACCTTTCGGTGAGCAGTTCTTC. It specifies CASSQGQSTGPPFGEQFF. This chain links TRBV4-3 with TRBJ2-1, with D possibly matching TRBD1 (5 bases). The length of the CDR3 is 18 residues. Germline V gene lookup returns CDR1 LGHNA and CDR2 YSLEER. V lost 1 base, J lost 9 bases, and 25 bases lay in between.

The CDR3 DNA is TGTGCCAGCTCACTGGGACAGGGGAATCAGCCCCAGCATTTT. This gives the protein CASSLGQGNQPQHF. The V gene is TRBV18, the J gene TRBJ1-5, with 10 bases lining up with TRBD1. The CDR3 runs to 14 residues. V trimming: 4 bases; J trimming: 4 bases; junction bases outside the gene matches: 1. Germline CDR1 KGHSH, CDR2 LQKENI.

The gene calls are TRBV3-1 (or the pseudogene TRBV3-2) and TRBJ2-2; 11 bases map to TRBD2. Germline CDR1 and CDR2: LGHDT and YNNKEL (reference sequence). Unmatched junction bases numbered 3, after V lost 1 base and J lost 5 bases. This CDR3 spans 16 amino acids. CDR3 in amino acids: CASSQVASGGTGELFF. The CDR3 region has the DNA TGTGCCAGCAGCCAAGTGGCTAGCGGGGGGACCGGGGAGCTGTTTTTT.

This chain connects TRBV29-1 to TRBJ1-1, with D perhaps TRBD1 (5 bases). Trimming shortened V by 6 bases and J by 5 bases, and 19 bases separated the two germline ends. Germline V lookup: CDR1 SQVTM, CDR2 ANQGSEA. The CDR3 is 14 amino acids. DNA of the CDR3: TGCAGCGTGTCCCTTGGACCATCAGGGACTGAAGCTTTCTTT. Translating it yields CSVSLGPSGTEAFF. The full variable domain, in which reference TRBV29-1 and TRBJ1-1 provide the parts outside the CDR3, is SAVISQKPSRDICQRGTSLTIQCQVDSQVTMMFWYRQQPGQSLTLIATANQGSEATYESGFVIDKFPISRPNLTFSTLTVSNMSPEDSSIYLCSVSLGPSGTEAFFGQGTRLTVV.

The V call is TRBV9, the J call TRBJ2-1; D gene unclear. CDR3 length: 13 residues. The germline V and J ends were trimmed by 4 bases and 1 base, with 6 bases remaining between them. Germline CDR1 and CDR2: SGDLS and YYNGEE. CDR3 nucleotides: TGTGCCAGCAGCTCCCAATCCTACAATGAGCAGTTCTTC. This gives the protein CASSSQSYNEQFF.

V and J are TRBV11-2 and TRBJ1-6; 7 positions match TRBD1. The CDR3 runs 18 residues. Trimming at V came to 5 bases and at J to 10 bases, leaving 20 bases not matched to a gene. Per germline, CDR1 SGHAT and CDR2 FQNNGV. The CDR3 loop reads CASSLRGAGQGVRSPLHF. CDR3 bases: TGTGCCAGCAGCCTTCGCGGGGCGGGGCAGGGGGTTAGATCACCCCTCCACTTT.

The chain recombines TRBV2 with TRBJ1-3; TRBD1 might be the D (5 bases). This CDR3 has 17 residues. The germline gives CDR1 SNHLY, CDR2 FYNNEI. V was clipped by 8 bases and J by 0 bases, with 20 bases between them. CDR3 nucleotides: TGTGCCAGCTCCCTTACTTCGGGACTAACCTCTGGAAACACCATATATTTT. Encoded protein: CASSLTSGLTSGNTIYF.

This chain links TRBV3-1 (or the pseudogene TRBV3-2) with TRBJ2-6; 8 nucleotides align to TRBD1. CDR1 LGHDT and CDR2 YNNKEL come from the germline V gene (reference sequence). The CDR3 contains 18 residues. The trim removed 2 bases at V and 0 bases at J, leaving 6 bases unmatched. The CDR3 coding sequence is TGTGCCAGCAGCCAATCCGCAGGGGGCGTCTCTGGGGCCAACGTCCTGACTTTC. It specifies CASSQSAGGVSGANVLTF.

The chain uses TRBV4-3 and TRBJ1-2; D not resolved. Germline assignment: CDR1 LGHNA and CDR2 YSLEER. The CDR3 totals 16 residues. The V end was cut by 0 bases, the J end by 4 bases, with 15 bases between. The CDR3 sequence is CASSQDYGSLGYGYTF. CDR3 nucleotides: TGCGCCAGCAGCCAAGATTATGGGAGTTTGGGCTATGGCTACACCTTC.

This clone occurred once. The CDR3 is CASSLGGLEAFF. In nucleotides, the CDR3 is TGTGCCAGCAGTCTCGGAGGCCTTGAAGCTTTCTTT. The chain links TRBV28 to TRBJ1-1; no reliable D call. V was clipped by 5 bases and J by 7 bases, with 11 bases between them. Germline V gene sequence: CDR1 MDHEN, CDR2 SYDVKM. The CDR3 has 12 amino acids. Supplemented by reference TRBV28 and TRBJ1-1, the full variable domain reads DVKVTQSSRYLVKRTGEKVFLECVQDMDHENMFWYRQDPGLGLRLIYFSYDVKMKEKGDIPEGYSVSREKKERFSLILESASTNQTSMYLCASSLGGLEAFFGQGTRLTVV.

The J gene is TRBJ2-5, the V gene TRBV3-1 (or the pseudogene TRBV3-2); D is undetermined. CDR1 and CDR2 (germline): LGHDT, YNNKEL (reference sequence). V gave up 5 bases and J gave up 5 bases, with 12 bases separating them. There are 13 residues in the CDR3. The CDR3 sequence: CASSTAFSETQYF. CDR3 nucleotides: TGTGCCAGCAGCACTGCATTCTCTGAGACCCAGTACTTC.

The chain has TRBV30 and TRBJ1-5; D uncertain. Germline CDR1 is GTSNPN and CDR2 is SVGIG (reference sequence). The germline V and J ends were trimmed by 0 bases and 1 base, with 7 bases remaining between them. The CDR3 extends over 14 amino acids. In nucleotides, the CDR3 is TGTGCCTGGAGTGTAGATGGCAGCAATCAGCCCCAGCATTTT. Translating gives CAWSVDGSNQPQHF. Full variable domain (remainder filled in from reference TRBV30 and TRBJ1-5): SQTIHQWPATLVQPVGSPLSLECTVEGTSNPNLYWYRQAAGRGLQLLFYSVGIGQISSEVPQNLSASRPQDRQFILSSKKLLLSDSGFYLCAWSVDGSNQPQHFGDGTRLSIL.

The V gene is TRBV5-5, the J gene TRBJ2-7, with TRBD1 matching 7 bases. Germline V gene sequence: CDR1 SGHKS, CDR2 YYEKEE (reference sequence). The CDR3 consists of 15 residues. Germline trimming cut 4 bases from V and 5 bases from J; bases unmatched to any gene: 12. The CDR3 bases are TGTGCCAGCAGCCCTAGCCCGGGACAGATCAACGAGCAGTACTTC. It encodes CASSPSPGQINEQYF. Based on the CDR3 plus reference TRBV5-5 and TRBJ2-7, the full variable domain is DAGVTQSPTHLIKTRGQQVTLRCSPISGHKSVSWYQQVLGQGPQFIFQYYEKEERGRGNFPDRFSARQFPNYSSELNVNALLLGDSALYLCASSPSPGQINEQYFGPGTRLTVT.

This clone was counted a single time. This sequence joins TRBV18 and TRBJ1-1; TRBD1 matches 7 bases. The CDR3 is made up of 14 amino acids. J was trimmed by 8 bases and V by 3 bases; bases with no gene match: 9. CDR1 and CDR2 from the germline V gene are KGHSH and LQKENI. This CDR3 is CASSPREGATEAFF. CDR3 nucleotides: TGTGCCAGCTCACCCCGGGAGGGGGCAACGGAAGCTTTCTTT.

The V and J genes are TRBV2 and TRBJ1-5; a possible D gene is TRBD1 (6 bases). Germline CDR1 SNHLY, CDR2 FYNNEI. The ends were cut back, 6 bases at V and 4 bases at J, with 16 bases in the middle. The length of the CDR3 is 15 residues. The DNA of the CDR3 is TGTGCCAGCAGGAGGGACAACGGGGCGAATCAGCCCCAGCATTTT. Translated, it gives CASRRDNGANQPQHF.

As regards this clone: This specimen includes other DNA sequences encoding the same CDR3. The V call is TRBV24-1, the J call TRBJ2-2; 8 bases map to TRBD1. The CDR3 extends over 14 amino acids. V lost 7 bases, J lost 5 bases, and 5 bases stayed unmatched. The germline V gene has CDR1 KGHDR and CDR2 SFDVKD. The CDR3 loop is CATRGQGATGELFF. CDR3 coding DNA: TGTGCCACCAGAGGACAGGGCGCTACCGGGGAGCTGTTTTTT.

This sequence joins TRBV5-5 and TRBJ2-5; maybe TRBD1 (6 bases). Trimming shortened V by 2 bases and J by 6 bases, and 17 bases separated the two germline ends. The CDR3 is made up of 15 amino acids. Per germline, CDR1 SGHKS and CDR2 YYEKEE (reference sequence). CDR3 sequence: CASSFGGQSSQTQYF. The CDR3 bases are TGTGCCAGCAGCTTTGGGGGCCAGTCATCCCAGACCCAGTACTTC.

The CDR3 spells CASTDRPLSITEAFF. In DNA form, the CDR3 reads TGTGCCAGTACAGACAGACCACTTTCGATAACTGAAGCTTTCTTT. The gene calls are TRBV19 and TRBJ1-1, with D tentatively TRBD1 (5 bases). Trimming removed 7 bases from V and 5 bases from J, with 20 bases in between. The germline CDR1 and CDR2 sequences are LNHDA and SQIVND (reference sequence). The CDR3 has 15 amino acids.

DNA for the CDR3: TGTGCCTTTGGTTCGGGGGGGAGCAATCAGCCCCAGCATTTT. This codes for CAFGSGGSNQPQHF. V is TRBV28 and J is TRBJ1-5, with D possibly TRBD1 on 5 matching bases. This CDR3 is built from 14 residues. Per the germline V gene, CDR1 is MDHEN and CDR2 is SYDVKM. Trimming stripped 11 bases from V and 1 base from J, with 15 bases between.

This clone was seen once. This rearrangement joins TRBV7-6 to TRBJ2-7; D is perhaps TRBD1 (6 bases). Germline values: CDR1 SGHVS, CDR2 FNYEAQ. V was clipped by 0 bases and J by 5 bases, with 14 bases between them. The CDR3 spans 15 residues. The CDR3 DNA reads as TGTGCCAGCAGCTTAGCAGAGACAGGAACCCACGAGCAGTACTTC. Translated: CASSLAETGTHEQYF.

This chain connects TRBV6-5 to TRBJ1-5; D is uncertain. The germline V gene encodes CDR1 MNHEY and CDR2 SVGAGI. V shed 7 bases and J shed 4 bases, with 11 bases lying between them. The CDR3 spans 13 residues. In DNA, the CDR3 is TGTGCCAGCAATTCTCAGAAGAATCAGCCCCAGCATTTT. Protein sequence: CASNSQKNQPQHF.

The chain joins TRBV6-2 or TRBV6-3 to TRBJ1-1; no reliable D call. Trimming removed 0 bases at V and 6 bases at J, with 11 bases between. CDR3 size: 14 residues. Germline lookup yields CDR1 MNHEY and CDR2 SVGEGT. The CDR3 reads CASSYSSVFSEAFF. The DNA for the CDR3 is TGTGCCAGCAGTTACTCGAGTGTCTTCTCTGAAGCTTTCTTT.

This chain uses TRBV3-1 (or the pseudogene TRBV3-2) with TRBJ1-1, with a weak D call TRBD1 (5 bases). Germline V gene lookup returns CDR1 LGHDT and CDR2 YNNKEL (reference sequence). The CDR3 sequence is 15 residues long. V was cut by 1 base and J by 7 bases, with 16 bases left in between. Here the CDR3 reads CASSQVRQLLIEAFF. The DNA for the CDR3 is TGTGCCAGCAGCCAAGTTCGACAGCTCTTAATTGAAGCTTTCTTT.